This is a list of T cell receptor beta chains from one sample in a study of blood T cells in healthy people across ages. TCRdb reprocessed the 5' RACE reads with MiXCR, giving one entry per CDR3 protein. The sample has just under 750,000 distinct CDR3 sequences, roughly 20% seen once. Sample: blood. Receptor source: an older man in good health. Each CDR3 is given with its conserved first and last residue. Fields, in order: V gene, clone size, D gene, J gene, CDR3 DNA, CDR3 protein. A D gene is named only where the DNA matches it firmly. The size of a clone is reported for some rows only, either as once, few or many, or as a class for expanded clones.

TRBV7-2	NA	TRBD2	TRBJ2-7	TGTGCCAGCAGCTTGAAAGCTAGCGGGAGTCACGAGCAGTACTTC	CASSLKASGSHEQYF
TRBV10-3	few	NA	TRBJ2-5	TGTGCCATCGGAGTGAGGCAGGGGGGAGAGACCCAGTACTTC	CAIGVRQGGETQYF
TRBV20-1	NA	TRBD1	TRBJ1-1	TGCAGTGCTAGTAGACAGGGTCTTGAAGCTTTCTTT	CSASRQGLEAFF
TRBV10-3	few	TRBD2	TRBJ2-3	TGTGCCATCAGGACGGGACTAGCGGAAACAGATACGCAGTATTTT	CAIRTGLAETDTQYF
TRBV20-1	NA	NA	TRBJ2-3	TGCAGTGCTGCCGAGGGGGGATGGGGGTATTTT	CSAAEGGWGYF
TRBV30	few	NA	TRBJ2-1	TGTGCCTGGAGTGTATCACTTACGGGGGCTTTCTCCTACAATGAGCAGTTCTTC	CAWSVSLTGAFSYNEQFF
TRBV2	few	NA	TRBJ2-7	TGTGCCAGCAGTCTAGGACAGAATTGGATCTACGAGCAGTACTTC	CASSLGQNWIYEQYF
TRBV14	NA	NA	TRBJ2-6	TGTGCCAGCAGCCATAGTTCTATCTCTGGGGCCAACGTCCTGACTTTC	CASSHSSISGANVLTF
TRBV29-1	NA	TRBD1	TRBJ1-2	TGCAGCGTTAGGGGACAGGAAAGAGGGTACTATGGCTACACCTTC	CSVRGQERGYYGYTF
TRBV10-2	NA	NA	TRBJ2-5	TGCGCCAGCAGTGTCTCTATTGAGACCCAGTACTTC	CASSVSIETQYF
TRBV11-2	NA	TRBD1	TRBJ2-3	TGTGCCAGCAGCTCTAGGGGGCGGAGCGCTAGCACAGATACGCAGTATTTT	CASSSRGRSASTDTQYF
TRBV3-1	few	NA	TRBJ1-1	TGTGCCAGCAGCCAAGAGGCAGCGGACACTGAAGCTTTCTTT	CASSQEAADTEAFF
TRBV9	NA	NA	TRBJ1-3	TGTGCCAGCAGCGTAGAGGTATTCGGGTGGACGAACTCTGGAAACACCATATATTTT	CASSVEVFGWTNSGNTIYF
TRBV20-1	NA	TRBD1	TRBJ1-1	TGCAGTGCTAGGGAACAGGGGGCGATTGTGTCGCTCTCTGAAGCTTTCTTT	CSAREQGAIVSLSEAFF
TRBV5-5	NA	TRBD1	TRBJ1-4	TGTGCCAGCAGCTTGGATGGACAGGGCCGAAATGAAAAACTGTTTTTT	CASSLDGQGRNEKLFF
TRBV7-2	few	NA	TRBJ1-2	TGTGCCAGCAGCTTTACAGGGTCCTATGGCTACACCTTC	CASSFTGSYGYTF
TRBV11-2	few	NA	TRBJ2-7	TGTGCCAGCAGCTTAGTATATGGGGACGGGGGGCTTTACGAGCAGTACTTC	CASSLVYGDGGLYEQYF